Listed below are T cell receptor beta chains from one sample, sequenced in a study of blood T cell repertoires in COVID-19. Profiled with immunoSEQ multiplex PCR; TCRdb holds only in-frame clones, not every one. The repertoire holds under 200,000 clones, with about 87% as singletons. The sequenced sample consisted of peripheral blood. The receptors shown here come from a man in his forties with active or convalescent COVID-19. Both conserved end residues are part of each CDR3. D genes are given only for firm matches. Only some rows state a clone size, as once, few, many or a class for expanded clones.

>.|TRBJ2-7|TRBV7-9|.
CASSLQGRGEQYF
TGTGCCAGCAGCTTACAGGGAAGGGGCGAGCAGTACTTC
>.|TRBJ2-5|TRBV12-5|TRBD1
CASGLSPGQGLQETQYF
TGTGCTAGTGGTTTGTCTCCGGGACAGGGACTCCAAGAGACCCAGTACTTC
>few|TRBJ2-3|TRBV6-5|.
CASRDQTSTDTQYF
TGTGCCAGCAGAGACCAGACTAGCACAGATACGCAGTATTTT
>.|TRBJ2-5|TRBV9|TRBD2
CASSVSGEETQYF
TGTGCCAGCAGCGTCAGCGGGGAAGAGACCCAGTACTTC
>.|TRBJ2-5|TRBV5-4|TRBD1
CASRFGRTGGRETQYF
TGTGCCAGCAGGTTTGGCCGGACAGGGGGCAGAGAGACCCAGTACTTC
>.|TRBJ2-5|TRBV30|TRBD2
CGLAGVQETQYF
TGTGGACTAGCGGGGGTCCAAGAGACCCAGTACTTC
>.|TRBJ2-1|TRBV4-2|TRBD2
CASSQEAGVYNEQFF
TGTGCCAGCAGCCAAGAAGCGGGGGTGTACAATGAGCAGTTCTTC
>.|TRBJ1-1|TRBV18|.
CASSAGVNTEAFF
TGTGCCAGCTCAGCCGGGGTTAACACTGAAGCTTTCTTT
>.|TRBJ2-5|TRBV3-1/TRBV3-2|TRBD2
CASSLTSGPTQETQYF
TGTGCCAGCAGCCTTACTAGCGGGCCTACCCAAGAGACCCAGTACTTC
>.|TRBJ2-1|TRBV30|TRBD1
CAWTLTGTTYNEQFF
TGTGCCTGGACCTTGACAGGGACAACCTACAATGAGCAGTTCTTC
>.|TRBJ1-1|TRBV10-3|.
CAISDTGAEAFF
TGTGCCATCAGTGATACAGGCGCTGAAGCTTTCTTT
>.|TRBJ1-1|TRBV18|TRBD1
CASSPLDRGTEAFF
TGTGCCAGCTCACCACTGGACAGGGGGACTGAAGCTTTCTTT
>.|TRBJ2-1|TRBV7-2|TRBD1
CASSLRTGVSYNEQFF
TGTGCCAGCAGCTTACGGACAGGAGTTTCCTACAATGAGCAGTTCTTC
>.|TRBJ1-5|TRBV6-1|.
CASSPGSNQPQHF
TGTGCCAGCAGTCCGGGGAGCAATCAGCCCCAGCATTTT
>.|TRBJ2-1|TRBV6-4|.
CASSEGTTNNEQFF
TGTGCCAGCAGTGAAGGGACAACGAACAATGAGCAGTTCTTC
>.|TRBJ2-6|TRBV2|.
CASSVAAGDTSSKANVLTF
TGTGCCAGCAGTGTCGCTGCAGGGGATACCTCTTCTAAGGCCAACGTCCTGACTTTC
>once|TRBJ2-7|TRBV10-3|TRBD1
CAINEWDRGLSYEQYF
TGTGCCATCAATGAGTGGGACAGGGGCCTCTCCTACGAGCAGTACTTC
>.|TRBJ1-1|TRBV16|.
CASSQIPGAEAFF
TGTGCCAGCAGCCAAATTCCGGGGGCTGAAGCTTTCTTT
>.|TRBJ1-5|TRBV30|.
CAWSVYEGQPQHF
TGTGCCTGGAGTGTATACGAGGGACAGCCCCAGCATTTT
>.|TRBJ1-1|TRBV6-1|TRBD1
CASSEFGTGIGNTEAFF
TGTGCCAGCAGTGAATTCGGGACAGGGATAGGGAACACTGAAGCTTTCTTT
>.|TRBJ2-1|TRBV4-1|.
CASSQDPGGSYNEQFF
TGCGCCAGCAGCCAAGATCCCGGGGGCTCCTACAATGAGCAGTTCTTC
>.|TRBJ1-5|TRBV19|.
CASSTNNKGLINQPQHF
TGTGCCAGTAGTACAAATAACAAAGGACTGATCAATCAGCCCCAGCATTTT
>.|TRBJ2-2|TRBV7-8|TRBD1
CASSSIGTGLIRNTGELFF
TGTGCCAGCAGCTCGATAGGGACAGGCCTGATCCGCAACACCGGGGAGCTGTTTTTT
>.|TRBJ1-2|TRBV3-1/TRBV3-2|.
CASSQGGRAYYGYTF
TGTGCCAGCAGCCAAGGAGGCAGGGCTTACTATGGCTACACCTTC
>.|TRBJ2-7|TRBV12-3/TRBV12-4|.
CASQGSEQYF
TGTGCCAGCCAGGGATCCGAGCAGTACTTC
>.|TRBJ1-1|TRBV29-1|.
CSVEVGVNTEAFF
TGCAGCGTTGAAGTAGGAGTGAACACTGAAGCTTTCTTT
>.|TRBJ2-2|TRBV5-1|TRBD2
CASRTGGSITTGELFF
TGCGCCAGCAGAACGGGGGGTAGTATTACCACCGGGGAGCTGTTTTTT
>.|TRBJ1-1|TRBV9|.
CASSVNRDTEAFF
TGTGCCAGCAGCGTCAACAGGGACACTGAAGCTTTCTTT
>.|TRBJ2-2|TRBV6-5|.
CASSALRWTGELFF
TGTGCCAGCAGCGCCCTCCGGTGGACCGGGGAGCTGTTTTTT